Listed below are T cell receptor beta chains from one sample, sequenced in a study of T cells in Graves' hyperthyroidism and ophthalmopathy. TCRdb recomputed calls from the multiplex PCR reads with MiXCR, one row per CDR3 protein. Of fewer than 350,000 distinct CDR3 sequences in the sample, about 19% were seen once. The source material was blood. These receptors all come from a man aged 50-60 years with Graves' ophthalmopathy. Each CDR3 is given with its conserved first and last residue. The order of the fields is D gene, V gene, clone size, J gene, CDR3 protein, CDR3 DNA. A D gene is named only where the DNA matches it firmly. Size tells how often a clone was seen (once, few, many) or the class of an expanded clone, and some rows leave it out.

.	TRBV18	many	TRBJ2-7	CASSPSSSYEQYF	TGTGCCAGCAGCCCCTCAAGCTCCTACGAGCAGTACTTC
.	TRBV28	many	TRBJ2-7	CASNRVSNEQYF	TGTGCCAGCAACAGGGTTTCCAACGAGCAGTACTTC
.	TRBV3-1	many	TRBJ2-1	CASSQGRSSYNEQFF	TGTGCCAGCAGCCAGGGACGGTCCTCCTACAATGAGCAGTTCTTC
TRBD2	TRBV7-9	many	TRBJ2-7	CASSWDYETYEQYF	TGTGCCAGCAGCTGGGACTATGAAACCTACGAGCAGTACTTC
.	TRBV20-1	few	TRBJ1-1	CSARILEDAEAFF	TGCAGTGCTAGAATTCTAGAGGACGCTGAAGCTTTCTTT
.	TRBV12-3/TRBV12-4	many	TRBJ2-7	CASSFGVQSSYEQYF	TGTGCCAGCAGTTTCGGCGTACAGAGCTCCTACGAGCAGTACTTC
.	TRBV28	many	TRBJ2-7	CASSQHAGPLVEQYF	TGTGCCAGCAGTCAACATGCGGGGCCGTTGGTCGAGCAGTACTTC
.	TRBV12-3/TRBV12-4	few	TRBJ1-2	CASSQGMRYGYTF	TGTGCCAGCAGTCAGGGTATGCGATATGGCTACACCTTC
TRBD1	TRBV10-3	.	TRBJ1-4	CAISEQTGVNEKLFF	TGTGCCATCAGTGAACAAACAGGGGTGAATGAAAAACTGTTTTTT
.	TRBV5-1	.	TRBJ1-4	CASSSGGTRTNEKLFF	TGCGCCAGCAGCTCGGGCGGGACGAGAACTAATGAAAAACTGTTTTTT
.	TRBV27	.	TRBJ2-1	CASTLGPGYEQFF	TGTGCCAGCACCTTAGGCCCAGGTTATGAGCAGTTCTTC